Listed here is a single TCR beta chain. The sample is drawn from a study of blood T cells in healthy people across ages. Sample-barcoded 5' priming and a J-beta primer mix drove a second PCR of about 7 to 12 cycles. TCRdb called the 5' RACE reads again in MiXCR, with one record for every CDR3 protein. This sample has about a million distinct CDR3 sequences, with roughly 51% found just once. The CDR3 is 16 amino acids. The germline CDR1 and CDR2 sequences are LGHDT and YNNKEL (reference sequence). The rearrangement uses TRBV3-1 and TRBJ2-4, with unresolved D. The closer fit of TRBJ2-5 to the DNA end suggests the J call may be wrong. Material for sequencing was blood. This TCR was sampled from a woman aged 60-70 years in good health. The CDR3 is CASSQGLEVLGRTQYF. Written as DNA, the CDR3 is TGTGCCAGCAGCCAGGGTCTTGAGGTTTTAGGGCGGACCCAGTACTTC.